The 30 T cell receptor beta chains below all came from one sample that was sequenced in a study of tissue T cells after allogeneic stem cell transplantation. Clones were sequenced by immunoSEQ multiplex PCR, and TCRdb holds only the in-frame ones, with some missing. The data show approximately 45,000 clones, with around 66% seen just once and approximately 0.5% held by the top ten. The sequencing input was sorted cells pooled from one or two spleens. These receptors were taken from a pool of C57BL/6 mice in good health.

In regard to this clone: Mouse gene names apply. The read ends 1 residue before the CDR3 terminus; that terminus is restored from the germline J gene. The J gene is TRBJ2-3, the V gene TRBV4; 14 nucleotides line up with TRBD2. CDR1 and CDR2 from the germline V gene are LGHDT and YNNKQL (reference sequence). This CDR3 comprises 16 residues. The V segment lost 4 bases and the J segment 2 bases; nucleotides outside the gene matches: 2. CDR3 DNA, as far as it was read: TGTGCCAGCAGCTTGGGACTGGGGGGGCTTGCAGAAACGCTGTAT. Its protein is CASSLGLGGLAETLY. The complete CDR3 protein is CASSLGLGGLAETLYF.

As concerns this clone: Genes and germline come from the mouse. The CDR3 end lies 1 residue beyond the end of the read and is filled in from the germline J gene. The chain carries TRBV1 and TRBJ2-4; tentatively, D is TRBD2 (5 bases). The CDR3 covers 14 residues. V lost 0 bases, J lost 1 base, and 5 bases lay in between. Germline V lookup: CDR1 NSQYPW, CDR2 LRSPGD (reference sequence). The CDR3 loop is CTCSADWGQNTLYF. The covered CDR3 bases are TGCACCTGCAGTGCAGACTGGGGTCAAAACACCTTGTAC.

A remark on this clone: Gene names follow the mouse nomenclature. The CDR3 end lies 1 residue beyond the end of the read and is filled in from the germline J gene. The rearrangement joins TRBV4 to TRBJ2-5; 9 positions agree with TRBD2. The CDR3 loop spans 14 amino acids. The germline CDR1 and CDR2 sequences are LGHDT and YNNKQL (reference sequence). After removal of 4 bases from V and 4 bases from J, the junction contained 3 bases not matched to a gene. The covered CDR3 bases are TGTGCCAGCAGCTTTCGACTGGGGGAAGACACCCAGTAC. It codes for CASSFRLGEDTQY. Given in full, the CDR3 is CASSFRLGEDTQYF.

With regard to this clone: Mouse germline and gene names are used. The read ends 1 residue early relative to the CDR3; the germline J gene fills the gap. Other DNA sequences within the sample encode an identical CDR3. The V gene is TRBV13-2, the J gene TRBJ1-1; TRBD1 is a possible D gene (6 bases). V shed 5 bases and J shed 1 base, with 6 bases lying between them. The CDR3 length is 12 residues. Germline CDR1 and CDR2: NNHNN and SYGAGS (reference sequence). The DNA read from the CDR3 is TGTGCCAGCGGGGACAGAAACACAGAAGTCTTC. This gives the protein CASGDRNTEVF. Given in full, the CDR3 is CASGDRNTEVFF.

Worth noting for this clone: The gene symbols are mouse symbols. Incomplete CDR3 DNA: TGTGCAAGCAGACCGGGACTGGGTACAGAAACGCTGTAT. The encoded protein is CASRPGLGTETLY. The full-length CDR3 reads as CASRPGLGTETLYF. This chain uses TRBV16 with TRBJ2-3; 9 nucleotides agree with TRBD2. The sequence runs out 1 residue before the end of the CDR3; the remainder is reconstructed from the germline J gene. The CDR3 spans 14 residues. J lost 4 bases, V lost 6 bases, and 5 bases had no gene match. CDR1 and CDR2 (germline): SGHSA, FRNQAP. Filled out from reference TRBV16 and TRBJ2-3, the complete variable domain reads NAGVIQTPRHKVTGKGQEATLWCEPISGHSAVFWYRQTIVQGLEFLTYFRNQAPIDDSGMPKERFSAQMPNQSHSTLKIQSTQPQDSAVYLCASRPGLGTETLYFGSGTRLTVL.

As concerns this clone: Germline and genes here are mouse. Read data end 1 residue before the CDR3 end; the end is taken from the germline J gene. J is TRBJ2-4 and V is TRBV29; D not certain. V shed 6 bases and J shed 0 bases, with 4 bases lying between them. CDR1 and CDR2 from the germline V gene are MSHET and SYDVDS. CDR3 length equals 12 residues. The CDR3 sequence is CASRNSQNTLYF. The sequenced part of the CDR3 DNA is TGTGCTAGCAGGAATAGTCAAAACACCTTGTAC.

Of note for this clone: Mouse names are used for the genes. The observed sequence ends 1 residue before the CDR3 terminus, with the missing tail filled in from the germline J gene. The chain has TRBV20 and TRBJ1-3; D may be TRBD1 (5 bases). The CDR3 is made up of 13 amino acids. V shed 0 bases and J shed 3 bases, with 6 bases lying between them. Germline V gives CDR1 GFQATS, CDR2 STVNSAI. The CDR3 loop is CGARDRDGNTLYF. The part of the CDR3 DNA that was read is TGTGGTGCTAGGGACAGGGATGGAAATACGCTCTAT.

About this clone itself: One end of the junction varies from germline; a read error may be responsible. Any gene name here is a mouse gene name. The sequenced fragment ends 1 residue before the CDR3 boundary, so the rest is inferred from the germline J gene. This chain links TRBV5 with TRBJ2-5, with D perhaps matching TRBD1 or TRBD2 (5 bases each). Germline CDR1 reads LGHNA; CDR2 reads YNLKQL (reference sequence). This CDR3 has 14 residues. CDR3 region: CASSPRGYQDAQYF. Partial CDR3 DNA: TGTGCCAGCAGCCCCCGGGGGTACCAAGACGCCCAGTAC.

Remarks on this clone: Mouse gene names apply. The read is 1 residue too short to cover the CDR3 end, so that end is filled in from the germline J gene. V is TRBV13-3 and J is TRBJ2-5; 11 nucleotides line up with TRBD2. Germline CDR1 is NNHDY and CDR2 is SYVADS. CDR3 size: 15 residues. Unmatched junction bases numbered 3, after V lost 4 bases and J lost 2 bases. The part of the CDR3 DNA that was read is TGTGCCAGCAGTTACTGGGGGGGCGTCCAAGACACCCAGTAC. Residues: CASSYWGGVQDTQY. The whole CDR3 is CASSYWGGVQDTQYF.

This clone turned up a few times. The gene symbols are mouse symbols. The missing CDR3 end, 1 residue past where the read stops, is filled in from the germline J gene. V usage is TRBV12-2 and J usage is TRBJ2-1, with D unclear. CDR3 length equals 12 residues. The V end lost 0 bases, the J end lost 3 bases, and 2 bases lay between the germline ends. Germline V CDR1 and CDR2: SGHLS, HYDKME. CDR3 in amino acids: CASSLPYAEQFF. Incomplete CDR3 DNA: TGTGCCAGCTCTCTCCCCTATGCTGAGCAGTTC.

This clone showed up just a few times. Mouse gene names apply. Read coverage stops 1 residue before the CDR3 terminus; the germline J gene supplies the remainder. Other DNA sequences from this sample encode an identical CDR3 as well. This chain links TRBV3 with TRBJ2-7; D gene uncertain. Germline V gene lookup returns CDR1 SNHLY and CDR2 FYNGKV (reference sequence). Trimming stripped 5 bases from V and 0 bases from J, with 5 bases between. This CDR3 comprises 12 residues. The CDR3 spells CASSPSSYEQYF. Partial CDR3 DNA: TGTGCCAGCAGCCCCTCCTCCTATGAACAGTAC. Variable domain in full (rest from reference TRBV3 and TRBJ2-7): GPKVLQIPSHQIIDMGQMVTLNCDPVSNHLYFYWYKQILGQQMEFLVNFYNGKVMEKSKLFKDQFSVERPDGSYFTLKIQPTALEDSAVYFCASSPSSYEQYFGPGTRLTVL.

A word on this clone: Mouse gene names and germline throughout. The DNA ends 1 residue before the CDR3 does, and the rest of the CDR3 is filled in from the germline J gene. The chain combines TRBV4 with TRBJ2-5; 9 bases line up with TRBD2. Trimming took 4 bases from V and 5 from J; bases not matched to a gene: 4. The CDR3 covers 14 residues. Germline CDR1 is LGHDT and CDR2 is YNNKQL (reference sequence). The CDR3 reads CASSSLGGSDTQYF. CDR3 DNA (partial): TGTGCCAGCAGCTCACTGGGGGGTTCAGACACCCAGTAC. Drawing the rest from reference TRBV4 and TRBJ2-5, the complete variable domain is ETAVFQTPNYHVTQVGNEVSFNCKQTLGHDTMYWYKQDSKKLLKIMFSYNNKQLIVNETVPRRFSPQSSDKAHLNLRIKSVEPEDSAVYLCASSSLGGSDTQYFGPGTRLLVL.

In the case of this clone: The gene symbols are mouse symbols. From the germline J gene comes the end of the CDR3, since the read stops 1 residue before it. The chain couples TRBV19 to TRBJ2-3; 8 bases are shared with TRBD2. CDR3 length equals 16 residues. V shed 2 bases and J 2 bases; nucleotides not matched to a gene: 7. CDR1 is FNHDT, CDR2 SITEND, per germline (reference sequence). The CDR3 loop is CASSMRGGRDAETLYF. The sequenced part of the CDR3 DNA is TGTGCCAGCAGTATGAGGGGGGGGCGCGATGCAGAAACGCTGTAT.

This clone was seen only once. Mouse gene names apply. The DNA read from the CDR3 is TGTGCTAGCAGAGGGACAGGGGGTAACCAAGACACCCAGTAC. The encoded protein is CASRGTGGNQDTQY. The entire CDR3 sequence reads CASRGTGGNQDTQYF. This sequence joins TRBV29 and TRBJ2-5; TRBD1 matches at 11 bases. The DNA ends 1 residue before the CDR3 does, and the rest of the CDR3 is filled in from the germline J gene. The V gene's germline CDR1 is MSHET and CDR2 SYDVDS. V was clipped by 6 bases and J by 0 bases; unmatched bases: 2. The CDR3 spans 15 residues.

There are a few counts of this clone. Gene names refer to mouse genes. The DNA ends 1 residue before the CDR3 does, and the rest of the CDR3 is filled in from the germline J gene. This rearrangement joins TRBV3 to TRBJ2-2; 11 positions match TRBD2. V lost 4 bases, J lost 6 bases, and 4 bases stayed unmatched. The CDR3 covers 15 residues. CDR1 is SNHLY and CDR2 is FYNGKV in the germline V gene (reference sequence). CDR3 residues: CASSSDWGDAGQLYF. The CDR3 DNA, read in part, is TGTGCCAGCAGCTCGGACTGGGGGGATGCCGGGCAGCTCTAC.

Details on this clone: These gene names are mouse names. Read data end 1 residue before the CDR3 end; the end is taken from the germline J gene. The V call is TRBV3, the J call TRBJ2-1; 11 positions match TRBD2. The V gene end was trimmed by 5 bases and the J gene end by 5 bases; junction bases not matched to a gene: 2. The CDR3 runs 14 residues. In germline, CDR1 is SNHLY, CDR2 FYNGKV (reference sequence). The chain's CDR3 is CASSPDWGDAEQFF. The DNA read from the CDR3 is TGTGCCAGCAGCCCGGACTGGGGGGATGCTGAGCAGTTC.

In this sample, this clone turned up a few times. Gene names denote mouse genes. The read gets to within 1 residue of the CDR3 end, and the germline J gene fills in the rest. The chain combines TRBV16 with TRBJ2-5, with D tentatively TRBD1 (6 bases). The germline gives CDR1 SGHSA, CDR2 FRNQAP. Trimming took off 8 bases at V and 9 bases at J, with 12 bases between the two ends. The CDR3 contains 11 residues. Partial CDR3 DNA: TGTGCAAGCGTACAGGGTGGGACCCAGTAC. It yields the protein CASVQGGTQY. The full CDR3 reads CASVQGGTQYF.

There are a few counts of this clone. Gene and germline names: mouse. The read gets to within 1 residue of the CDR3 end, and the germline J gene fills in the rest. The rearrangement uses TRBV26 and TRBJ2-1, with TRBD2 matching over 8 bases. This CDR3 region has 15 residues. Per the germline V gene, CDR1 is KGHPV and CDR2 is FQNQEV (reference sequence). The trim removed 3 bases at V and 4 bases at J, leaving 5 bases unmatched. Incomplete CDR3 DNA: TGTGCCAGCAGTCTCCCGGGACTGGTGTATGCTGAGCAGTTC. Its translation: CASSLPGLVYAEQF. The entire CDR3 sequence reads CASSLPGLVYAEQFF.

For this clone: Here the gene names and germline are mouse. CDR3 protein: CASSLGDKNTLYF. Incomplete CDR3 DNA: TGTGCAAGCAGCTTAGGGGACAAAAACACCTTGTAC. The chain combines TRBV16 with TRBJ2-4; a weak D match, TRBD1 (6 bases). The sequence runs out 1 residue before the end of the CDR3; the remainder is reconstructed from the germline J gene. The CDR3 consists of 13 residues. V lost 1 base and J lost 4, with 6 bases in between. Germline lookup yields CDR1 SGHSA and CDR2 FRNQAP.

Concerning this clone itself: Germline and genes here are mouse. The read falls 1 residue short of the CDR3 end, and the missing part is taken from the germline J gene. The gene calls are TRBV19 and TRBJ1-1, with a weak D call TRBD1 (6 bases). The germline V gene encodes CDR1 FNHDT and CDR2 SITEND (reference sequence). V was pared by 0 bases and J by 10 bases, with 10 bases between. This CDR3 region has 12 residues. The covered CDR3 bases are TGTGCCAGCAGTATAGAAGGGGGGGGAGTCTTC. Amino acids: CASSIEGGGVF. The complete CDR3 sequence is CASSIEGGGVFF.

Regarding this clone: Gene names follow the mouse nomenclature. The missing CDR3 end, 1 residue past where the read stops, is filled in from the germline J gene. The chain carries TRBV13-1 and TRBJ2-7, with D perhaps matching TRBD2 (6 bases). Trimming stripped 0 bases from V and 3 bases from J, with 7 bases between. This CDR3 has 13 amino acids. CDR1 and CDR2 from the germline V gene are NSHNY and SYGAGN. This chain's CDR3 is CASSDAGVYEQYF. The sequenced part of the CDR3 DNA is TGTGCCAGCAGTGATGCTGGGGTCTATGAACAGTAC.

A single count supports this clone. Gene labels here are mouse ones. The observed sequence ends 1 residue before the CDR3 terminus, with the missing tail filled in from the germline J gene. This same CDR3 is encoded by further DNA sequences in the sample. The rearrangement joins TRBV26 to TRBJ1-6; unclear D gene. TRBJ1-6 belongs to the ORF category, with a function that is uncertain. V lost 6 bases and J lost 0, with 3 bases in between. Germline-derived CDR1 and CDR2 are KGHPV and FQNQEV (reference sequence). The CDR3 loop spans 13 amino acids. The sequenced part of the CDR3 DNA is TGTGCCAGCAGCCTTTCCTATAATTCGCCCCTCTAC. It is translated as CASSLSYNSPLY. The CDR3 reads in full as CASSLSYNSPLYF.

This clone was detected once. The listed genes are named as in mouse. The sequence runs out 1 residue before the end of the CDR3; the remainder is reconstructed from the germline J gene. The rearrangement joins TRBV12-1 to TRBJ2-2, with a possible D match to TRBD2 (6 bases). The CDR3 covers 14 residues. V lost 0 bases and J 3 bases, leaving 7 bases between the germline ends. Germline CDR1 is SGHSN and CDR2 is HYEKVE. CDR3 DNA, as far as it was read: TGTGCCAGCTCTCTCGGGGGGTACACCGGGCAGCTCTAC. Its translation: CASSLGGYTGQLY. The whole CDR3 sequence is CASSLGGYTGQLYF.

Regarding this clone: Mouse gene names apply. The DNA ends 1 residue before the CDR3 does, and the rest of the CDR3 is filled in from the germline J gene. V and J are TRBV29 and TRBJ2-2; 8 nucleotides agree with TRBD1. This CDR3 contains 12 residues. From germline, CDR1 is MSHET and CDR2 SYDVDS. CDR3 DNA (partial): TGTGCCCCCCAGGGGGCAACCGGGCAGCTCTAC. It is translated as CAPQGATGQLY. The complete CDR3 sequence is CAPQGATGQLYF.

This clone came up once. Gene labels here are mouse ones. The read stops 1 residue short of the end of the CDR3; the missing end is completed from the germline J gene. The chain is built from TRBV26 and TRBJ1-6; weak D call: TRBD1 (6 bases). TRBJ1-6 is assigned to the ORF class and has an uncertain function. Per germline, CDR1 KGHPV and CDR2 FQNQEV (reference sequence). The V gene lost 8 bases and the J gene lost 0 bases, with 8 bases spanning the gap. The CDR3 covers 14 residues. CDR3 sequence: CASGDISYNSPLYF. The covered CDR3 bases are TGTGCCAGCGGGGACATTTCCTATAATTCGCCCCTCTAC.

Of note for this clone: Gene names and germline match the mouse. The CDR3 end is not reached by the read, which stops 1 residue before it; the germline J gene fills it in. The genes are TRBV13-2 and TRBJ1-2, with a possible D match to TRBD1 (6 bases). The CDR3 consists of 12 residues. Germline assignment: CDR1 NNHNN and CDR2 SYGAGS (reference sequence). Trimming pared 7 bases from V and 2 bases from J, leaving 9 bases between. The part of the CDR3 DNA that was read is TGTGCCAGCTCCCAGGGGAACTCCGACTACACC. Translated, it gives CASSQGNSDYT. The full CDR3 reads CASSQGNSDYTF.

Concerning this clone: Mouse gene names and germline throughout. Read data end 1 residue before the CDR3 end; the end is taken from the germline J gene. This chain connects TRBV1 to TRBJ2-1, with D perhaps assigned TRBD1 or TRBD2 (6 bases each). The ends were cut back, 0 bases at V and 3 bases at J, with 12 bases in the middle. Germline V gives CDR1 NSQYPW, CDR2 LRSPGD (reference sequence). This CDR3 is 16 amino acids long. CDR3 sequence: CTCSAEGALGYAEQFF. Incomplete CDR3 DNA: TGCACCTGCAGTGCAGAGGGGGCCTTGGGCTATGCTGAGCAGTTC.

Remarks on this clone: Germline and genes here are mouse. The read halts 1 residue ahead of the CDR3 end, with the missing end drawn from the germline J gene. This chain connects TRBV16 to TRBJ2-4; 10 bases map to TRBD1. Germline CDR1 SGHSA, CDR2 FRNQAP. The V gene end was trimmed by 0 bases and the J gene end by 1 base; junction bases not matched to a gene: 7. This CDR3 comprises 18 residues. CDR3 sequence: CASSLDLGTGEGQNTLYF. CDR3 DNA (partial): TGTGCAAGCAGCTTAGATCTGGGGACAGGGGAGGGTCAAAACACCTTGTAC. The full variable domain, completed using reference TRBV16 and TRBJ2-4, is NAGVIQTPRHKVTGKGQEATLWCEPISGHSAVFWYRQTIVQGLEFLTYFRNQAPIDDSGMPKERFSAQMPNQSHSTLKIQSTQPQDSAVYLCASSLDLGTGEGQNTLYFGAGTRLSVL.

This clone was seen a few times. Gene names denote mouse genes. The read ends 1 residue early relative to the CDR3; the germline J gene fills the gap. The V gene is TRBV31, the J gene TRBJ2-7; 8 nucleotides match TRBD2. Germline assignment: CDR1 GKSSPN and CDR2 SITVG. This CDR3 contains 14 residues. V was clipped by 0 bases and J by 0 bases; unmatched bases: 1. CDR3 in amino acids: CAWSLDWGSYEQYF. The sequenced CDR3 bases are TGTGCCTGGAGTCTAGACTGGGGCTCCTATGAACAGTAC.

Notes on this clone: Mouse names are used for the genes. The read halts 1 residue ahead of the CDR3 end, with the missing end drawn from the germline J gene. J is TRBJ2-5 and V is TRBV13-1; TRBD2 matches 8 bases. CDR1 is NSHNY, CDR2 SYGAGN, per germline. V shed 3 bases and J 6 bases; nucleotides not matched to a gene: 6. The CDR3 is 14 amino acids. Incomplete CDR3 DNA: TGTGCCAGCAGTGCACTGGGGGCCTCTGACACCCAGTAC. Protein product: CASSALGASDTQY. The full-length CDR3 reads as CASSALGASDTQYF.